The rows below give T cell receptor beta chains drawn from one sample of a study of vaccination and CD4 T cells after COVID-19. These receptors are not linked to any known antigen. TCRdb redid the calling of the PCR reads with MiXCR, one entry per CDR3 protein. The sample records approximately 8,100 distinct CDR3 sequences, roughly three fifths being singletons. Specimen: CD4+ T cells from blood, cultured in vitro. The receptor set was obtained from a human donor who had recovered from COVID-19. Each CDR3 is given with its conserved first and last residue. Fields, in order: V gene, J gene, D gene, clone size, CDR3 protein, CDR3 DNA. A D gene is named only where the DNA matches it firmly. The size field is filled for only some rows; it gives once, few, many or a size class.

V gene: TRBV12-3/TRBV12-4
J gene: TRBJ1-2
D gene: NA
clone size: NA
CDR3 protein: CASSLEGNLYGYTF
CDR3 DNA: TGTGCCAGCAGTTTAGAGGGGAATCTCTATGGCTACACCTTC

V gene: TRBV28
J gene: TRBJ1-6
D gene: NA
clone size: NA
CDR3 protein: CASSTRATGYNSPLHF
CDR3 DNA: TGTGCCAGCAGCACACGGGCTACGGGTTATAATTCACCCCTCCACTTT

V gene: TRBV7-2
J gene: TRBJ2-2
D gene: NA
clone size: NA
CDR3 protein: CASSRDFLIGELFF
CDR3 DNA: TGTGCCAGCAGCCGGGACTTTCTAATCGGGGAGCTGTTTTTT

V gene: TRBV7-2
J gene: TRBJ1-2
D gene: NA
clone size: NA
CDR3 protein: CASSTSQGVGYTF
CDR3 DNA: TGTGCCAGCAGCACGAGCCAAGGGGTCGGCTACACCTTC

V gene: TRBV7-2
J gene: TRBJ1-1
D gene: TRBD1
clone size: once
CDR3 protein: CASSFPTGDAFF
CDR3 DNA: TGTGCCAGCAGCTTCCCGACAGGGGACGCTTTCTTT

V gene: TRBV19
J gene: TRBJ1-5
D gene: TRBD1
clone size: NA
CDR3 protein: CASSSNRGGGAPQHF
CDR3 DNA: TGTGCCAGTAGTTCAAACAGGGGTGGTGGCGCGCCCCAGCATTTT

V gene: TRBV4-1
J gene: TRBJ2-7
D gene: TRBD1
clone size: NA
CDR3 protein: CASSQVGTGAGEQYF
CDR3 DNA: TGCGCCAGCAGCCAAGTGGGGACAGGGGCAGGGGAGCAGTACTTC

V gene: TRBV11-2
J gene: TRBJ2-3
D gene: NA
clone size: medium-sized
CDR3 protein: CASSFQDTQYF
CDR3 DNA: TGTGCCAGCAGCTTCCAAGATACGCAGTATTTT

V gene: TRBV11-2
J gene: TRBJ2-1
D gene: TRBD1
clone size: NA
CDR3 protein: CASSLGQGANNEQFF
CDR3 DNA: TGTGCCAGCAGCTTAGGACAGGGGGCGAACAATGAGCAGTTCTTC

V gene: TRBV7-2
J gene: TRBJ2-1
D gene: TRBD1
clone size: NA
CDR3 protein: CASSFPDRVNEQFF
CDR3 DNA: TGTGCCAGCAGCTTCCCCGACAGGGTCAATGAGCAGTTCTTC

V gene: TRBV11-2
J gene: TRBJ2-5
D gene: NA
clone size: NA
CDR3 protein: CASSLVLVAGTQYF
CDR3 DNA: TGTGCCAGCAGCTTAGTGTTGGTAGCAGGGACCCAGTACTTC

V gene: TRBV4-1
J gene: TRBJ1-2
D gene: TRBD1
clone size: NA
CDR3 protein: CASSQEGRGRYGYTF
CDR3 DNA: TGCGCCAGCAGCCAAGAAGGGAGGGGGCGGTATGGCTACACCTTC

V gene: TRBV6-2/TRBV6-3
J gene: TRBJ1-2
D gene: NA
clone size: NA
CDR3 protein: CASRATGQFNYGYTF
CDR3 DNA: TGTGCCAGCAGGGCGACCGGACAATTTAACTATGGCTACACCTTC

V gene: TRBV12-5
J gene: TRBJ2-1
D gene: TRBD1
clone size: NA
CDR3 protein: CASGSRDRDESEQFF
CDR3 DNA: TGTGCTAGTGGTTCCCGGGACAGGGATGAGAGTGAGCAGTTCTTC

V gene: TRBV7-3
J gene: TRBJ1-1
D gene: NA
clone size: NA
CDR3 protein: CASSPLGGANTEAFF
CDR3 DNA: TGTGCCAGCAGCCCCCTGGGAGGGGCCAACACTGAAGCTTTCTTT

V gene: TRBV28
J gene: TRBJ1-2
D gene: NA
clone size: NA
CDR3 protein: CASSLRGNYGYTF
CDR3 DNA: TGTGCCAGCAGTCTCAGGGGAAACTATGGCTACACCTTC

V gene: TRBV7-8
J gene: TRBJ2-1
D gene: NA
clone size: few
CDR3 protein: CASSLGQDEQFF
CDR3 DNA: TGTGCCAGCAGCTTAGGACAGGATGAGCAGTTCTTC

V gene: TRBV6-5
J gene: TRBJ1-4
D gene: NA
clone size: NA
CDR3 protein: CASSYYRTPGEKLFF
CDR3 DNA: TGTGCCAGCAGTTACTACAGGACCCCAGGTGAAAAACTGTTTTTT

V gene: TRBV7-8
J gene: TRBJ1-6
D gene: NA
clone size: few
CDR3 protein: CASSPGRALKNSPLHF
CDR3 DNA: TGTGCCAGCAGCCCGGGACGGGCCCTAAAGAATTCACCCCTCCACTTT

V gene: TRBV27
J gene: TRBJ2-5
D gene: NA
clone size: once
CDR3 protein: CASTSGAQETQYF
CDR3 DNA: TGTGCCAGCACCTCAGGGGCACAAGAGACCCAGTACTTC

V gene: TRBV7-9
J gene: TRBJ1-1
D gene: NA
clone size: NA
CDR3 protein: CASSPLGGVGTEAFF
CDR3 DNA: TGTGCCAGCAGCCCGCTGGGGGGTGTGGGCACTGAAGCTTTCTTT

V gene: TRBV6-1
J gene: TRBJ2-3
D gene: TRBD1
clone size: NA
CDR3 protein: CATVLDRVSTDTQYF
CDR3 DNA: TGTGCCACCGTACTAGACAGGGTTAGCACAGATACGCAGTATTTT

V gene: TRBV6-5
J gene: TRBJ2-7
D gene: NA
clone size: NA
CDR3 protein: CASSYRVSYEQYF
CDR3 DNA: TGTGCCAGCAGTTACCGGGTCTCCTACGAGCAGTACTTC

V gene: TRBV6-2/TRBV6-3
J gene: TRBJ1-5
D gene: NA
clone size: NA
CDR3 protein: CASRPPNQPQHF
CDR3 DNA: TGTGCCAGCAGACCCCCTAATCAGCCCCAGCATTTT